These 15 T cell receptor beta chains came from one sample sequenced in a study of cytomegalovirus exposure and HLA in healthy donors. The primer mix had 60 Vbeta and 13 Jbeta primers. TCRdb's table, derived via immunoSEQ multiplex PCR, lists solely in-frame clones and lacks some. The sample consists of 110,000 to 150,000 clones, 75% to 90% of them appearing once. The sample comprised PBMCs. Receptors originate from a female donor in good health and CMV-seronegative.

V usage is TRBV7-9 and J usage is TRBJ2-7; 10 bases map to TRBD1. This CDR3 is built from 15 residues. Germline CDR1 is SEHNR and CDR2 is FQNEAQ (reference sequence). Trimming removed 0 bases from V and 6 bases from J; junction bases left unmatched: 5. CDR3 DNA: TGTGCCAGCAGCTTAGCGCGACAGGGGGCGGGCGAGCAGTACTTC. Translated, it gives CASSLARQGAGEQYF.

This clone was observed a single time. The chain carries TRBV19 and TRBJ1-5; 8 nucleotides match TRBD1. Germline CDR1 is LNHDA and CDR2 is SQIVND (reference sequence). The CDR3 runs to 16 residues. V was pared by 1 base and J by 1 base, with 3 bases of the junction left unmatched. CDR3 sequence: CASSIAGTGSNQPQHF. The CDR3 DNA sequence: TGTGCCAGTAGTATAGCCGGGACAGGAAGCAATCAGCCCCAGCATTTT.

About this clone itself: An end of the junction does not agree with germline; a read error may underlie this. J is TRBJ2-7 and V is TRBV5-8; D call uncertain. CDR1 SGHTS and CDR2 YDEGEE come from the germline V gene. This CDR3 has 14 residues. CDR3 region: CASGLEPGLREQYF. As DNA, the CDR3 is TGTGCCAGCGGCTTGGAGCCTGGTCTGAGAGAGCAGTACTTC.

This chain uses TRBV30 with TRBJ2-4; 10 bases line up with TRBD1. Germline V gene data show CDR1 as GTSNPN and CDR2 as SVGIG (reference sequence). The CDR3 covers 15 residues. With V trimmed by 5 bases and J by 8 bases, 12 bases remained unmatched. The chain's CDR3 is CAWDPMTGGRDIQYF. The DNA for the CDR3 is TGTGCCTGGGATCCCATGACAGGGGGCAGGGACATTCAGTACTTC.

The chain has TRBV7-6 and TRBJ2-3, with TRBD2 matching over 7 bases. Trimming removed 2 bases from V and 4 bases from J; junction bases left unmatched: 9. The CDR3 is 16 residues long. Per germline, CDR1 SGHVS and CDR2 FNYEAQ. CDR3 sequence: CASSLTRRESADTQYF. The CDR3 DNA reads as TGTGCCAGCAGCTTAACCAGGCGGGAGAGCGCAGATACGCAGTATTTT. Variable domain in full (rest from reference TRBV7-6 and TRBJ2-3): GAGVSQSPRYKVTKRGQDVALRCDPISGHVSLYWYRQALGQGPEFLTYFNYEAQQDKSGLPNDRFSAERPEGSISTLTIQRTEQRDSAMYRCASSLTRRESADTQYFGPGTRLTVL.

This clone was observed a single time. Relative to the germline gene, one junction end is altered; a read error may explain this. The rearrangement uses TRBV5-5 and TRBJ2-7, with TRBD2 matching 11 bases. Germline V gives CDR1 SGHKS, CDR2 YYEKEE (reference sequence). This CDR3 spans 14 amino acids. CDR3 protein: CASSLGGTSGQGRF. CDR3 sequence (DNA): TGTGCCAGCAGCTTGGGTGGGACTAGCGGTCAAGGAAGGTTC.

V usage is TRBV15 and J usage is TRBJ2-7; 7 nucleotides line up with TRBD2. V gave up 0 bases and J gave up 3 bases; unmatched junction bases: 11. CDR1 and CDR2 (germline): LNHNV, YYDKDF (reference sequence). The CDR3 sequence is 17 residues long. CDR3 protein: CATSRDRGSSNFYEQYF. In DNA, the CDR3 is TGTGCCACCAGCAGAGATCGCGGGAGTTCCAACTTCTACGAGCAGTACTTC.

The sample holds a few counts of this clone. V and J are TRBV5-1 and TRBJ2-7; D is uncertain. The germline V gene has CDR1 SGHRS and CDR2 YFSETQ. Trimming stripped 2 bases from V and 3 bases from J, with 6 bases between. The CDR3 extends over 12 amino acids. CDR3 amino acids: CASSFTGYEQYF. The CDR3 DNA reads TGCGCCAGCAGCTTTACGGGCTACGAGCAGTACTTC.

The genes are TRBV6-6 and TRBJ2-1, with D maybe TRBD1 (5 bases). Germline CDR1 reads MNHNY; CDR2 reads SVGAGI (reference sequence). Deletions cut 4 bases from V and 10 bases from J, with 11 bases between. The CDR3 contains 12 residues. The CDR3 DNA follows: TGTGCCAGCAGTTCGACAGAATTAGAGCAGTTCTTC. Its protein is CASSSTELEQFF.

This clone was seen a few times. The chain combines TRBV11-3 with TRBJ1-5, with D uncertain. From germline, CDR1 is SGHNT and CDR2 YENEEA. The CDR3 has 14 residues. Trimming cost V 5 bases and J 2 bases, with 10 bases left between them. The CDR3 region has the DNA TGTGCCAGCAGCCCATGGGAGGGCAATCAGCCCCAGCATTTT. This gives the protein CASSPWEGNQPQHF.

The chain employs TRBV30 and TRBJ2-3, with 13 bases matching TRBD2. This CDR3 is built from 15 residues. CDR1 and CDR2 (germline): GTSNPN, SVGIG (reference sequence). The V gene end was trimmed by 5 bases and the J gene end by 6 bases; junction bases not matched to a gene: 8. The CDR3 region is CAWAGTSGIADTQYF. CDR3 in DNA: TGTGCCTGGGCCGGGACTAGCGGGATTGCTGATACGCAGTATTTT.

The chain combines TRBV6-1 with TRBJ2-7; 8 bases fit TRBD1. Germline V gene lookup returns CDR1 MNHNS and CDR2 SASEGT. CDR3 length: 15 amino acids. Unmatched junction bases numbered 11, after V lost 6 bases and J lost 4 bases. The CDR3 DNA reads as TGTGCCAGCAGCGGATGGACGGACAGGGTTTACGAGCAGTACTTC. Translated: CASSGWTDRVYEQYF.

In this sample, this clone turned up a few times. The chain uses TRBV19 and TRBJ2-5; 9 nucleotides align to TRBD2. The J call is doubtful: the DNA matches TRBJ2-7 better. The CDR3 sequence is 15 residues long. Germline assignment: CDR1 LNHDA and CDR2 SQIVND (reference sequence). The chain's CDR3 is CASSIGLAGSYEQYF. The CDR3 nucleotides read TGTGCCAGTAGTATTGGTCTAGCGGGATCCTACGAGCAGTACTTC.

This clone showed up just a few times. The chain couples TRBV27 to TRBJ1-5, with D tentatively TRBD1 (5 bases). Germline CDR1 reads MNHEY; CDR2 reads SMNVEV (reference sequence). Trimming pared 4 bases from V and 5 bases from J, leaving 9 bases between. The CDR3 is 13 amino acids. This CDR3 reads CASSWGLHQPQHF. DNA of the CDR3: TGTGCCAGCAGTTGGGGCCTTCATCAGCCCCAGCATTTT.

The V and J genes are TRBV5-6 and TRBJ2-1; 7 bases fit TRBD2. In germline, CDR1 is SGHDT, CDR2 YYEEEE. CDR3 size: 11 residues. Trimming cost V 6 bases and J 10 bases; bases outside gene matches: 4. This CDR3 reads CASTWGGEQFF. The CDR3 DNA reads TGTGCCAGCACCTGGGGGGGAGAGCAGTTCTTC.